This TCR beta chain appears in the sequencing data of a study of Ad26.COV2.S vaccination and SARS-CoV-2 variants. Regarding the study as a whole: Compared with placebo recipients, vaccine recipients had higher spike-specific TCR breadth.

To note about this clone: Its antigen is undetermined.

Documented treatment: 15 to 20 received Ad26.COV2.S at low or high dose, single or two shots; a few received placebo; per-sample allocation not given. All samples were drawn on day 63, counting from the first vaccine or placebo injection. TCRdb keeps only in-frame clones here, not all; method: immunoSEQ multiplex PCR. In the table there are some 290,000 clones, approximately 86% of which are singletons. Germline values: CDR1 SGHRS, CDR2 YFSETQ. There are 16 residues in the CDR3. The V end was cut by 4 bases, the J end by 3 bases, with 19 bases between. The source is a person aged 18-65 years who received the Ad26.COV2.S COVID-19 vaccine or a placebo. The input for sequencing was peripheral blood, taken in a trial of Ad26.COV2.S vaccine versus placebo. The V gene is TRBV5-1, the J gene TRBJ1-2; D unresolved. CDR3 sequence (DNA): TGCGCCAGCAGCCCCGTTGTGAGTCCAGGATACTATGGCTACACCTTC. As protein: CASSPVVSPGYYGYTF.